This entry is about one TCR beta chain. Trimming took 5 bases from V and 2 from J; bases not matched to a gene: 13. This CDR3 is 17 amino acids long. CDR1 is LNHDA and CDR2 is SQIVND in the germline V gene (reference sequence). These data belong to a study of blood T cell repertoires in COVID-19. As originally analysed: For nucleated cells, counts were estimated from reference gene primer amplification. The assay was immunoSEQ multiplex PCR, and TCRdb's table has in-frame clones only and misses some. V and J calls and clone size are as listed in that table; D and trimming were resolved from the DNA. In the table there are 210,000 or so clones, roughly 79% of which are singletons.

The TCR was taken from a woman in her fifties or sixties with acute COVID-19. The sequenced sample was PBMCs or T cells enriched from blood (not recorded which). The chain is built from TRBV19 and TRBJ2-3; 7 positions agree with TRBD2. The CDR3 reads CASSSAGAERDTDTQYF. The CDR3 bases are TGTGCCAGTAGTTCTGCGGGTGCGGAGCGGGACACAGATACGCAGTATTTT.